This T cell receptor beta chain originates from a study of CD8 T cells in ankylosing spondylitis. In making TCR beta libraries, quantitative 5'-RACE with molecular barcodes was used. TCRdb called the 5' RACE reads again in MiXCR, with one record for every CDR3 protein. The sample shows about 350,000 distinct CDR3 sequences, approximately 22% of them seen only once. The study, taken as a whole, reports: Significant enrichment of disease-linked clones was reported in matched ankylosing spondylitis synovial fluid. Peripheral blood held disease-linked clones only at relatively low frequency, and these were CD8+. Ankylosing spondylitis blood appeared to be characterized by a TCR beta motif of about 8 highly homologous variants.

A word on this clonotype: Its antigen remains unknown.

The sequenced material came from blood, either unsorted or a sorted T cell fraction (not recorded which). This TCR was recovered from a male donor with ankylosing spondylitis or in good health (not recorded which).

In DNA, the CDR3 is TGTGCCACCATCGACAGCGGGGGGGCGGAGACCCAGTACTTC. It translates to CATIDSGGAETQYF. The genes are TRBV10-3 and TRBJ2-5; TRBD2 matches 10 bases. J was trimmed by 5 bases and V by 10 bases; bases with no gene match: 10. The CDR3 has 14 residues. CDR1 and CDR2 from the germline V gene are ENHRY and SYGVKD.